These T cell receptor beta chains were read from a single sample in a study of T cell responses to AZD1222 COVID-19 vaccine. The method was immunoSEQ multiplex PCR; TCRdb's version includes in-frame clones alone and lacks a portion of them. The sample gives some 150,000 clones, under 95% of which show up once; 2.5% to 3% is in the top ten. Here the sequenced sample was peripheral blood, taken on day 0 of MenACWY control vaccination. The receptors were gathered from an adult in good health. CDR3s leave out the opening cysteine and the closing phenylalanine or tryptophan. Each record gives: CDR3 protein, V gene, J gene.

AIAVGLLGYT	TRBV10-3	TRBJ1-2
ASSQVNWGQSSNYGYT	TRBV4-2	TRBJ1-2
ASSLQQTYGYT	TRBV12-3/TRBV12-4	TRBJ1-2
ASSLGLNTEAF	TRBV5-4	TRBJ1-1
ASTSSFPYNEQF	TRBV6-5	TRBJ2-1
ASAGLAGSRADTQY	TRBV2	TRBJ2-3
ASSQDRDRAVFSGTGELF	TRBV14	TRBJ2-2
ASSDSERVHEQF	TRBV6-4	TRBJ2-1
ASRGSGTPWEGNTIY	TRBV25-1	TRBJ1-3
ASSEDSSLGNTIY	TRBV2	TRBJ1-3
ASNGTQKGRGNQPQH	TRBV6-4	TRBJ1-5
ASIGGGNTIY	TRBV12-3/TRBV12-4	TRBJ1-3
ASSLNSGGAHEQF	TRBV5-4	TRBJ2-1
ASNRAGNYEQY	TRBV6-5	TRBJ2-7
ASRSTGYYEQY	TRBV14	TRBJ2-7
ASSLDSLYGYT	TRBV5-1	TRBJ1-2
ASSEYRGETQY	TRBV6-1	TRBJ2-5
ASSLGGTGSNSPLH	TRBV5-1	TRBJ1-6
ASSPRGDTEAF	TRBV6-5	TRBJ1-1
ATRGSVNEQY	TRBV28	TRBJ2-7
ASSQTRSPNYGYT	TRBV19	TRBJ1-2
ASSQSFYMNTEAF	TRBV3-1/TRBV3-2	TRBJ1-1
ASRDRGQLDTEAF	TRBV6-5	TRBJ1-1
ATRASAKNIQY	TRBV5-6	TRBJ2-4
ASSLRPTGNSPLH	TRBV27	TRBJ1-6
ASSLIRGETQY	TRBV2	TRBJ2-5
ASSQLGNAGNTIY	TRBV3-1/TRBV3-2	TRBJ1-3
ASSHPRGNGYT	TRBV6-5	TRBJ1-2
AWSGTSRGNEQF	TRBV30	TRBJ2-1
ASYLAGGRFEEQF	TRBV18	TRBJ2-1
AWSLLRGPRANEQF	TRBV30	TRBJ2-1
ASSVGGRGLYNEQF	TRBV9	TRBJ2-1
ASSLQPSGTTGELF	TRBV7-6	TRBJ2-2
ASSGDVGNTEAF	TRBV5-6	TRBJ1-1
ASSERRDGVIYGYT	TRBV14	TRBJ1-2
ASSLEGGTYEQY	TRBV5-4	TRBJ2-7
ASSRRTGNTEAF	TRBV6-5	TRBJ1-1